The 7 T cell receptor beta chains in this list originate from one sample, sequenced in a study of blood T cells in healthy people across ages. The use of a sample-barcoded 5' primer and a J-beta primer mix characterized a second PCR of about 7 to 12 cycles. MiXCR, applied by TCRdb to the 5' RACE reads, yields one record per CDR3 protein. The sample has hundreds of thousands of distinct CDR3 sequences; more than 45% are singletons. Sequencing was done on a sample of blood. Receptors were obtained from a man aged 25 to 40 in good health.

This clonotype was seen just once. The genes are TRBV12-3 or TRBV12-4 and TRBJ1-2; D perhaps matches TRBD1 (5 bases). This CDR3 comprises 12 residues. V lost 6 bases and J 8 bases, leaving 13 bases between the germline ends. CDR3: CASSLSWGGYTF. CDR3 in DNA: TGTGCCAGCAGCCTCTCGTGGGGCGGCTACACCTTC.

This chain uses TRBV12-3 or TRBV12-4 with TRBJ1-2; a weak D match, TRBD1 (5 bases). The CDR3 sequence is 13 residues long. Trimming took off 6 bases at V and 7 bases at J, with 15 bases between the two ends. The CDR3 region is CASRPSEGSGYTF. In nucleotides, the CDR3 is TGTGCCAGCAGGCCCAGTGAGGGGAGTGGCTACACCTTC.

This CDR3 is CASSATLETQYF. The CDR3 DNA reads as TGTGCCAGCAGCGCCACCCTCGAGACCCAGTACTTC. The rearrangement uses TRBV2 and TRBJ2-5; no reliable D call. V gave up 6 bases and J gave up 5 bases, with 10 bases separating them. The CDR3 covers 12 residues. Per germline, CDR1 SNHLY and CDR2 FYNNEI.

The rearrangement links TRBV5-1 to TRBJ2-3, with 7 positions matching TRBD1. Germline V gene sequence: CDR1 SGHRS, CDR2 YFSETQ. V gave up 3 bases and J gave up 2 bases; unmatched junction bases: 3. The CDR3 length is 14 residues. CDR3: CASSYGQATDTQYF. The CDR3 region has the DNA TGCGCCAGCAGCTACGGACAGGCCACAGATACGCAGTATTTT.

This clonotype is a singleton in its sample. J is TRBJ2-1 and V is TRBV5-1, with D tentatively TRBD1 (6 bases). V dropped 6 bases and J dropped 0 bases, with 22 bases sitting between them. Germline loops: CDR1 SGHRS, CDR2 YFSETQ. The CDR3 contains 18 residues. CDR3 sequence (DNA): TGCGCCAGCACGGCGTCAGGGGCCCAACTAAGCTCCTACAATGAGCAGTTCTTC. It specifies CASTASGAQLSSYNEQFF.

In regard to this clonotype: A clone one base away is much larger, so this may be a read error. This chain connects TRBV7-2 to TRBJ2-7; possibly TRBD2 for D (6 bases). Matching the DNA end better, TRBJ2-5 makes the J call doubtful. The CDR3 totals 14 residues. Germline values: CDR1 SGHTA, CDR2 FQGNSA. CDR3 in amino acids: CASSVVRGAETQYF. The CDR3 region has the DNA TGTGCCAGCAGCGTAGTGCGGGGCGCAGAGACCCAGTACTTC.

The chain has TRBV6-1 and TRBJ2-3, with D hard to call. The V gene lost 0 bases and the J gene lost 2 bases, with 6 bases spanning the gap. CDR1 and CDR2 (germline): MNHNS, SASEGT. This CDR3 has 14 residues. Written as DNA, the CDR3 is TGTGCCAGCAGTGAAGCGCTAACCACAGATACGCAGTATTTT. It specifies CASSEALTTDTQYF.